One sample yielded the 6 T cell receptor beta chains listed below, sequenced in a study of identical twins. One entry per CDR3 protein, called by TCRdb with MiXCR from the 5' RACE reads. The sample gives approximately 410,000 distinct CDR3 sequences, about a fifth of which show up once; roughly 12% is in the top ten. Sequenced input: naive T cells sorted from blood. These TCRs come from a man aged 50-59 years in good health.

The table lists this clonotype with a few counts. The chain combines TRBV20-1 with TRBJ2-2; unclear D gene. V was clipped by 1 base and J by 5 bases, with 14 bases between them. This CDR3 contains 15 residues. CDR1 and CDR2 (germline): DFQATT, SNEGSKA (reference sequence). CDR3 region: CSARAHSTRTGELFF. The CDR3 DNA follows: TGCAGTGCTAGAGCCCACTCTACGCGTACCGGGGAGCTGTTTTTT.

This clonotype has only a few counts. V usage is TRBV10-3 and J usage is TRBJ2-2; the D is unclear. V shed 2 bases and J shed 4 bases, with 11 bases lying between them. CDR3 length equals 15 residues. The germline CDR1 and CDR2 sequences are ENHRY and SYGVKD. CDR3 DNA sequence: TGTGCCATCAGTGAGGTGGCGCCGCCCACCGGGGAGCTGTTTTTT. Amino acid sequence: CAISEVAPPTGELFF.

The rearrangement links TRBV4-3 to TRBJ1-2; a possible D gene is TRBD1 (5 bases). Trimming removed 0 bases at V and 7 bases at J, with 21 bases between. The CDR3 is 17 residues long. CDR1 and CDR2 (germline): LGHNA, YSLEER. CDR3 sequence reads: CASSQDVTGPQESGYTF. CDR3 bases: TGCGCCAGCAGCCAAGATGTAACAGGACCCCAGGAAAGTGGCTACACCTTC.

This clonotype was observed a few times. This chain joins TRBV29-1 and TRBJ2-2, with TRBD1 as a possible D gene (5 bases). Germline lookup yields CDR1 SQVTM and CDR2 ANQGSEA. Trimming removed 3 bases at V and 1 base at J, with 6 bases between. This CDR3 has 13 amino acids. In DNA, the CDR3 is TGCAGCGTTGATGGACAGAACACCGGGGAGCTGTTTTTT. Translated, it gives CSVDGQNTGELFF.

There are a few counts of this clonotype. The chain carries TRBV4-2 and TRBJ2-7; weak D call: TRBD2 (6 bases). V lost 0 bases, J lost 4 bases, and 13 bases lay in between. The CDR3 contains 15 residues. Germline CDR1 reads LGHNA; CDR2 reads YNFKEQ. Here the CDR3 reads CASSQDRVGGYEQYF. The CDR3 nucleotides are TGTGCCAGCAGCCAAGATCGGGTCGGGGGATACGAGCAGTACTTC.

This rearrangement joins TRBV9 to TRBJ1-1, with D perhaps TRBD1 (5 bases). Trimming took 3 bases from V and 5 from J, leaving 14 bases between them. This CDR3 region has 14 residues. Germline lookup yields CDR1 SGDLS and CDR2 YYNGEE. The CDR3 bases are TGTGCCAGCAGCGGAGGGACGGTGGGAACTGAAGCTTTCTTT. Its protein product is CASSGGTVGTEAFF. Complete variable domain (other parts from reference TRBV9 and TRBJ1-1): DSGVTQTPKHLITATGQRVTLRCSPRSGDLSVYWYQQSLDQGLQFLIQYYNGEERAKGNILERFSAQQFPDLHSELNLSSLELGDSALYFCASSGGTVGTEAFFGQGTRLTVV.